These 12 T cell receptor beta chains were all obtained from the same sample, sequenced in a study of cytomegalovirus exposure and HLA in healthy donors. Amplification used 60 Vbeta primers and 13 Jbeta primers. This table comes from immunoSEQ multiplex PCR, and its TCRdb copy is limited to in-frame clones, with some not included. Its table lists 40,000 to 60,000 clones. Sequenced input: PBMCs. The receptor source for this set is a female donor in good health and CMV-seronegative.

This sequence joins TRBV6-1 and TRBJ2-3; 10 positions agree with TRBD2. The CDR3 sequence is 16 residues long. With V trimmed by 4 bases and J by 2 bases, 6 bases remained unmatched. From germline, CDR1 is MNHNS and CDR2 SASEGT. The CDR3 here is CASSAIAGGLTDTQYF. The CDR3 DNA reads TGTGCCAGCAGTGCTATAGCGGGGGGCCTCACAGATACGCAGTATTTT.

The chain combines TRBV9 with TRBJ1-2; perhaps TRBD1 as D (6 bases). V was pared by 0 bases and J by 5 bases, with 14 bases between. The CDR3 covers 15 residues. The germline CDR1 and CDR2 sequences are SGDLS and YYNGEE. CDR3 coding DNA: TGTGCCAGCAGCGTAGGCAGGGGACCCATTTATGGCTACACCTTC. Protein: CASSVGRGPIYGYTF.

Concerning this clone itself: Sequence at one end of the junction differs from germline and may be a read error. The rearrangement uses TRBV7-7 and TRBJ2-1; the match to TRBD1 covers 10 bases. The CDR3 is made up of 15 amino acids. CDR1 and CDR2 (germline): SSHAT, FNYEAQ (reference sequence). CDR3 in DNA: TGTGCTAGCAGCCCCGGGACAGGGGCCGACAATGAGCAGTTCTTC. This translates into CASSPGTGADNEQFF.

In nucleotides, the CDR3 is TGTGCCAGCAGTTACTCATCAGGGATGGGATCACCCCTCCACTTT. This gives the protein CASSYSSGMGSPLHF. This chain joins TRBV6-5 and TRBJ1-6; a possible D gene is TRBD1 (5 bases). V was pared by 0 bases and J by 10 bases, with 13 bases between. Germline assignment: CDR1 MNHEY and CDR2 SVGAGI. This CDR3 spans 15 amino acids.

The chain employs TRBV30 and TRBJ2-2; unclear D gene. CDR3 length: 16 amino acids. The V end was cut by 4 bases, the J end by 0 bases, with 15 bases between. CDR1 and CDR2 (germline): GTSNPN, SVGIG (reference sequence). CDR3 sequence: CAWKTGAVTNTGELFF. As DNA, the CDR3 is TGTGCCTGGAAGACGGGTGCAGTCACGAACACCGGGGAGCTGTTTTTT.

This chain links TRBV6-5 with TRBJ1-6, with 10 bases that match TRBD1. V lost 6 bases to trimming and J lost 5 bases; unmatched junction nucleotides: 4. Germline lookup yields CDR1 MNHEY and CDR2 SVGAGI. There are 15 residues in the CDR3. This chain's CDR3 is CASRRQGADNSPLHF. The CDR3 DNA sequence: TGTGCCAGCAGGCGACAGGGGGCTGATAATTCACCCCTCCACTTT.

V is TRBV5-1 and J is TRBJ2-7; 11 nucleotides align to TRBD1. The germline V gene has CDR1 SGHRS and CDR2 YFSETQ. V was pared by 5 bases and J by 0 bases, with 7 bases of the junction left unmatched. The CDR3 covers 16 residues. The CDR3: CASRRGQGASSYEQYF. The DNA for the CDR3 is TGCGCCAGCAGACGCGGACAGGGGGCTAGCTCCTACGAGCAGTACTTC.

The chain combines TRBV29-1 with TRBJ2-3, with 12 bases aligning to TRBD1. J lost 3 bases, V lost 1 base, and 5 bases had no gene match. Germline V gene data show CDR1 as SQVTM and CDR2 as ANQGSEA. The CDR3 spans 16 residues. The CDR3 nucleotides read TGCAGCGTTGAAGGGGGGACAGGGGGCCTGACAGATACGCAGTATTTT. As protein: CSVEGGTGGLTDTQYF.

The genes are TRBV18 and TRBJ2-3; the match to TRBD2 covers 7 bases. Germline CDR1 reads KGHSH; CDR2 reads LQKENI. This CDR3 has 15 amino acids. J gave up 1 base and V 2 bases, and 3 bases lay outside the gene matches. In DNA form, the CDR3 reads TGTGCCAGCTCACCAACCAGCGGGGGCACAGATACGCAGTATTTT. It codes for CASSPTSGGTDTQYF.

The DNA of the CDR3 is TGTGCCAGCAGTCTTCTCAGGGTGAACACTGAAGCTTTCTTT. The encoded protein is CASSLLRVNTEAFF. V usage is TRBV2 and J usage is TRBJ1-1, with D possibly matching TRBD1 (5 bases). Germline V CDR1 and CDR2: SNHLY, FYNNEI. The ends were cut back, 5 bases at V and 0 bases at J, with 10 bases in the middle. The CDR3 loop spans 14 amino acids.

In DNA, the CDR3 is TGTGCCAGCAGCGCGGACAGGCGGTTCTATGGCTACACCTTC. It codes for CASSADRRFYGYTF. The V call is TRBV13, the J call TRBJ1-2; 7 bases fit TRBD1. The germline CDR1 and CDR2 sequences are PRHDT and FYEKMQ (reference sequence). The CDR3 runs 14 residues. Trimming took 5 bases from V and 4 from J; bases not matched to a gene: 7.

The rearrangement joins TRBV5-1 to TRBJ1-2; no definite D call. Germline V gene data show CDR1 as SGHRS and CDR2 as YFSETQ. The CDR3 extends over 12 amino acids. V was clipped by 4 bases and J by 2 bases, with 6 bases between them. CDR3 sequence: CASSPGNYGYTF. The CDR3 nucleotides are TGCGCCAGCAGCCCCGGGAACTATGGCTACACCTTC.